This T cell receptor (beta chain) is drawn from a study of T cells in Graves' hyperthyroidism and ophthalmopathy. This clonotype was detected ten times or more. From RNA transcripts, TCR beta CDR3 regions were amplified. The HTBI primer set drove a first-round RT-PCR of the TCR CDR3. TCRdb fed the multiplex PCR reads into MiXCR, producing one record per CDR3 protein. The data contain 800,000 or so distinct CDR3 sequences, 35% to 45% of them seen just once; the ten biggest clones take up 7% to 10%. Germline V lookup: CDR1 SGHTA, CDR2 FQGNSA. The V gene end was trimmed by 5 bases and the J gene end by 5 bases; junction bases not matched to a gene: 6. The CDR3 is 14 residues long.

The specimen was blood. The chain couples TRBV7-2 to TRBJ1-1; 9 positions match TRBD1. The receptor was isolated from a man between 18 and 35 years old with Graves' hyperthyroidism. The CDR3: CASSPDRGRTEAFF. The DNA of the CDR3 is TGTGCCAGCAGCCCCGACAGGGGGAGAACTGAAGCTTTCTTT.